This TCR beta chain comes out of a study of blood T cell repertoires in COVID-19. For the study at large: Sites across the United States, Italy and Spain contributed samples from acute and convalescent COVID-19.

Assay used: immunoSEQ multiplex PCR; TCRdb lists only in-frame clones, some missing. The sample has around 200,000 clones, approximately 87% seen once. The V gene end was trimmed by 4 bases and the J gene end by 3 bases; junction bases not matched to a gene: 3. The CDR3 is 14 residues long. Germline values: CDR1 SGHNT, CDR2 YYREEE (reference sequence). The origin of this receptor is a man in his 70s with active or convalescent COVID-19. V is TRBV5-4 and J is TRBJ2-1; 8 bases map to TRBD2. Material for sequencing was peripheral blood. The CDR3 sequence is CASSHSGVYNEQFF. CDR3 in DNA: TGTGCCAGCAGCCATAGCGGGGTCTACAATGAGCAGTTCTTC.